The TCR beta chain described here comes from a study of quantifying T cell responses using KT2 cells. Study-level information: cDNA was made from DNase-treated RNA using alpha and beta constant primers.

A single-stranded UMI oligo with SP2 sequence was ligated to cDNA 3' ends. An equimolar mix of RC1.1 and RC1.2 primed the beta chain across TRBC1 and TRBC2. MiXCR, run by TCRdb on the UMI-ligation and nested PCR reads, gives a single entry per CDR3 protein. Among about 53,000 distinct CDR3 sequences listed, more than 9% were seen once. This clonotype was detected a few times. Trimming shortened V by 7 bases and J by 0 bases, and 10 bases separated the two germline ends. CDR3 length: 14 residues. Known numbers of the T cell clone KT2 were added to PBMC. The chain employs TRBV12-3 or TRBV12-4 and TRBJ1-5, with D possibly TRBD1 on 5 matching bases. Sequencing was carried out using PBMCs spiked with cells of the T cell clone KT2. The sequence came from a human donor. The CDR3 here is CASTMTDSNQPQHF. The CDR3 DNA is TGTGCCAGCACTATGACAGATAGCAATCAGCCCCAGCATTTT.